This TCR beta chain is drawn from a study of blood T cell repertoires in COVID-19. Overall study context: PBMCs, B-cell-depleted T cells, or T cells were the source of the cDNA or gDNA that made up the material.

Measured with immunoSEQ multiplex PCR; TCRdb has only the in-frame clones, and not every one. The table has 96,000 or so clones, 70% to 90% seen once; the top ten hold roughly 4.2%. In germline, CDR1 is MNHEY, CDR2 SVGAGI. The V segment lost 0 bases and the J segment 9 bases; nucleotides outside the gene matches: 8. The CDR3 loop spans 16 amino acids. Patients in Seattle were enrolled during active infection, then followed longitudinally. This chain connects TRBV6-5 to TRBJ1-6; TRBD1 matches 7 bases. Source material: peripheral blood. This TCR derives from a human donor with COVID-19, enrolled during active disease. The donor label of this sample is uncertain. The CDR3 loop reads CASSYSKEGASSPLHF. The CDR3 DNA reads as TGTGCCAGCAGTTACTCGAAGGAGGGGGCGAGTTCACCCCTCCACTTT.